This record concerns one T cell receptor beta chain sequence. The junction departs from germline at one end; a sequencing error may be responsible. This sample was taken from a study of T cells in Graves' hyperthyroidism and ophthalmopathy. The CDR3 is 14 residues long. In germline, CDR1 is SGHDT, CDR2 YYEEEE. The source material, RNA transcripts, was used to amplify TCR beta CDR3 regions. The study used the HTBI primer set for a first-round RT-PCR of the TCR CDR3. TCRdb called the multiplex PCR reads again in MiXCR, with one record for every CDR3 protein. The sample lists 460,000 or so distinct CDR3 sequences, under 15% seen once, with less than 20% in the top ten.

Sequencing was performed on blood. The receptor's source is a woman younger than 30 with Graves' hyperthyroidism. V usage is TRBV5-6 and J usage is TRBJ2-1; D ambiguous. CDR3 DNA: TGTGCCAGCAGCTCCTTGAGCTCCTACAATGAGCGGTTCTTC. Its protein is CASSSLSSYNERFF.